This T cell receptor (beta chain) was documented in a study of cytomegalovirus exposure and HLA in healthy donors. Overall study results and limits: The classifier was said to identify cytomegalovirus status with high specificity and sensitivity.

Turning to this clone: Its cognate antigen is unknown.

PCR used 60 Vbeta primers and 13 Jbeta primers. Profiled with immunoSEQ multiplex PCR; TCRdb holds only in-frame clones, not every one. Of about 160,000 clones listed, about 82% are singletons. Sample: PBMCs. The receptor comes from a woman aged 30 to 39 in good health and CMV-seropositive.

This CDR3 reads CASSWGPGGNQPQHF. DNA for the CDR3: TGTGCCAGCAGTTGGGGACCGGGAGGCAATCAGCCCCAGCATTTT. The chain carries TRBV5-8 and TRBJ1-5; the D gene is possibly TRBD1 (5 bases). The CDR3 contains 15 residues. The germline gives CDR1 SGHTS, CDR2 YDEGEE. Deletions cut 5 bases from V and 2 bases from J, with 14 bases between.